This is a list of T cell receptor beta chains from one sample in a study of T cell changes during pregnancy in multiple sclerosis. The method was immunoSEQ multiplex PCR; TCRdb's version includes in-frame clones alone and lacks a portion of them. The sample includes about 77,000 clones, approximately 94% of them seen just once. Sequencing used peripheral blood, obtained after pregnancy. The receptor set was obtained from a female donor in good health, enrolled as a control in a pregnancy study. Both conserved end residues are trimmed from each CDR3. Clone sizes are given selectively: once, few, many, or a class where the clone is expanded.

J gene | clone size | V gene | CDR3 protein
TRBJ2-1 | . | TRBV7-2 | ASSKRGLEQF
TRBJ2-1 | once | TRBV7-6 | ASSPGTHNEQF
TRBJ1-4 | few | TRBV27 | ASRFGRGEVEKLF
TRBJ1-4 | . | TRBV7-8 | ASSSAGAANEKLF
TRBJ2-3 | once | TRBV30 | AWSTGGSTDTQY
TRBJ1-2 | . | TRBV7-3 | ASGDRTGAYT
TRBJ2-5 | . | TRBV5-1 | ASSHGTGQETQY
TRBJ2-1 | . | TRBV4-2 | ASSLGTSGRSSYNEQF
TRBJ1-6 | . | TRBV27 | ASSPPPGQGASPLH
TRBJ2-7 | . | TRBV10-3 | AISPPLGLEQY